This paragraph reports one T cell receptor (beta chain). One entry per CDR3 protein, without DNA, is what TCRdb gives after re-calling the 5' RACE reads. The sample's table shows roughly 150,000 distinct CDR3 sequences. This CDR3 is built from 14 residues. CDR1 SEHNR and CDR2 FQNEAQ come from the germline V gene (reference sequence). The data were obtained in a study of T cells expressing NK-cell markers. About the study: It was sorted CD3+CD56-NKG2C+, CD3+CD56+NKG2C- and CD3+CD56+NKG2C+ T cells that provided the TCR beta repertoires.

The sample comprised blood T cells: a sorted CD56 or NKG2C T cell subset, CD4+ or CD8+ T cells, or bulk PBMC T cells (not recorded which). The V gene is TRBV7-9, the J gene TRBJ2-7; TCRdb's D call, TRBD1, is unchecked because there is no DNA. This sequence originates from a man aged 18-70 years in good health. This chain's CDR3 is CASSFRGQVYEQYF.